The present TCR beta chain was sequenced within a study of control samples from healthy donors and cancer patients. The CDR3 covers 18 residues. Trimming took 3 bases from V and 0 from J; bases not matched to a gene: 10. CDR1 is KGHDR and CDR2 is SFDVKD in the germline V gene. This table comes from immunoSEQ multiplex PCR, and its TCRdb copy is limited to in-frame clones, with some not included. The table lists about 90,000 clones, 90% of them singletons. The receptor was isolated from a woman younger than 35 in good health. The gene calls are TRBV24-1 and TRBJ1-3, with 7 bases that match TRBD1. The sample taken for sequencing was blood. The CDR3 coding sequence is TGTGCCACCAGTGATCCGGGGACAGCCACCCTCTCTGGAAACACCATATATTTT. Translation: CATSDPGTATLSGNTIYF.